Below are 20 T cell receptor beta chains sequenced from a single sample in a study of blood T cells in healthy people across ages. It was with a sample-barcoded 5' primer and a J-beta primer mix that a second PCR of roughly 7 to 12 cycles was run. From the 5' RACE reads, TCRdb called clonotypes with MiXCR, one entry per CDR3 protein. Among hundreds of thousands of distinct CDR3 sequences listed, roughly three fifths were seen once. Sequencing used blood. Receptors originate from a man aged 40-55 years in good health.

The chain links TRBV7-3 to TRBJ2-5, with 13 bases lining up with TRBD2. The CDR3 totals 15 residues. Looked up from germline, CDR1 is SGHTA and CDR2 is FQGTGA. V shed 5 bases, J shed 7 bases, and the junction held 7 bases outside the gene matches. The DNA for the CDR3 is TGTGCCAGCAGCGGGGGGACTAGCGGGAAGGGGACCCAGTACTTC. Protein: CASSGGTSGKGTQYF.

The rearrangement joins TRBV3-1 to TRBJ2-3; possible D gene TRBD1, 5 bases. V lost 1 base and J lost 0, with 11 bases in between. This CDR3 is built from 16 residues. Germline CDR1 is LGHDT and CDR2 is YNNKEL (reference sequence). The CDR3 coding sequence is TGTGCCAGCAGCCAAGTCAGGGAATCTAGCACAGATACGCAGTATTTT. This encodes CASSQVRESSTDTQYF.

CDR3 sequence: CASSYSFSGRVRYYEQYF. As DNA, the CDR3 is TGTGCCAGCAGTTACTCGTTTAGCGGGAGAGTCCGCTACTACGAGCAGTACTTC. The chain recombines TRBV6-5 with TRBJ2-7; TRBD2 aligns across 9 bases. The V gene end was trimmed by 0 bases and the J gene end by 3 bases; junction bases not matched to a gene: 12. In germline, CDR1 is MNHEY, CDR2 SVGAGI. The CDR3 is made up of 18 amino acids.

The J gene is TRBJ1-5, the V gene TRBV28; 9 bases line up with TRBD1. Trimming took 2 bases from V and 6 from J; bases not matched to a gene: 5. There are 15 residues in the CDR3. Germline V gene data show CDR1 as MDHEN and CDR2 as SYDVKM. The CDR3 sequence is CASSLGTGRFQPQHF. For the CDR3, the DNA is TGTGCCAGCAGTTTAGGGACAGGGAGGTTTCAGCCCCAGCATTTT.

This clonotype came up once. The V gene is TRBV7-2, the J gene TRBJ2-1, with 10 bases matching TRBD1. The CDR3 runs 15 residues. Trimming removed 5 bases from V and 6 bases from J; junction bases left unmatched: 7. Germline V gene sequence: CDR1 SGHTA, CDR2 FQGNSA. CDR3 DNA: TGTGCCAGCAGCACCCGACAGGGGGCAGGCAATGAGCAGTTCTTC. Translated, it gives CASSTRQGAGNEQFF.

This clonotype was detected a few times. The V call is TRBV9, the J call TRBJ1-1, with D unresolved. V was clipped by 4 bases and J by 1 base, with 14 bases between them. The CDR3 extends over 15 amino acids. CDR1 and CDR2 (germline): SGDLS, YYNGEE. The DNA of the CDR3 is TGTGCCAGCAGCCAAGGGTCCCTCGGGAACACTGAAGCTTTCTTT. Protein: CASSQGSLGNTEAFF.

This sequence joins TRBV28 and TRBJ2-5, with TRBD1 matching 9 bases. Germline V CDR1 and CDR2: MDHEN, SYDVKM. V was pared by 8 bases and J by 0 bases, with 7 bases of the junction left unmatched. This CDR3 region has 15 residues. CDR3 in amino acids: CASGRDRVYQETQYF. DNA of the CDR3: TGTGCCAGCGGACGGGACAGGGTGTACCAAGAGACCCAGTACTTC.

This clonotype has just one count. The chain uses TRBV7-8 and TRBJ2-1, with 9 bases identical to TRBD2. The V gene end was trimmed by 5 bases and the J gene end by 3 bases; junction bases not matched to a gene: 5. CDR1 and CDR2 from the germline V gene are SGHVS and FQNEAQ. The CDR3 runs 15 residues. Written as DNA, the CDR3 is TGTGCCAGCAGCAGCACTAGCGGGCTCTACAATGAGCAGTTCTTC. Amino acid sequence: CASSSTSGLYNEQFF. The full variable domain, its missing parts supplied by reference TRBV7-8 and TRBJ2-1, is GAGVSQSPRYKVAKRGQDVALRCDPISGHVSLFWYQQALGQGPEFLTYFQNEAQLDKSGLPSDRFFAERPEGSVSTLKIQRTQQEDSAVYLCASSSTSGLYNEQFFGPGTRLTVL.

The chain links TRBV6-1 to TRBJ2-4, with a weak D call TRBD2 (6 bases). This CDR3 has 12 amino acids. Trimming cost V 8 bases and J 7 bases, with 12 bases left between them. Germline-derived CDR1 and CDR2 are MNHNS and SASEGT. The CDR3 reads CASQITSNIQYF. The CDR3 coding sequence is TGTGCCAGCCAAATTACTAGCAACATTCAGTACTTC.

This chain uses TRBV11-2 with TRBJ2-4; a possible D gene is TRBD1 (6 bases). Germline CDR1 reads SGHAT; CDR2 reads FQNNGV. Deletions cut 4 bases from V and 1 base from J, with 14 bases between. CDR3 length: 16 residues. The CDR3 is CASSSSPQGAKNIQYF. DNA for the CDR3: TGTGCCAGCAGCTCGTCACCTCAGGGGGCCAAAAACATTCAGTACTTC.

DNA for the CDR3: TGCGCCAGCAGCCAACGTCCTTGGGCTCCCAAGACCAGACTAGCGGGAGGATGTGAGCAGTTCTTC. Translated: CASSQRPWAPKTRLAGGCEQFF. The V and J genes are TRBV4-3 and TRBJ2-1; TRBD2 aligns across 13 bases. The germline V gene has CDR1 LGHNA and CDR2 YSLEER. This CDR3 comprises 22 residues. The ends lost 2 bases at V and 9 bases at J; junction bases unmatched: 25.

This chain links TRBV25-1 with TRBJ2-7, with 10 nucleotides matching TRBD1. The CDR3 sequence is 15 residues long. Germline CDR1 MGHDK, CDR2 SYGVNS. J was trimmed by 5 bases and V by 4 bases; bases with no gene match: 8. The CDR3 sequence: CASSAWDRGRNEQYF. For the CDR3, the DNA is TGTGCCAGCAGTGCCTGGGACAGGGGTCGGAACGAGCAGTACTTC.

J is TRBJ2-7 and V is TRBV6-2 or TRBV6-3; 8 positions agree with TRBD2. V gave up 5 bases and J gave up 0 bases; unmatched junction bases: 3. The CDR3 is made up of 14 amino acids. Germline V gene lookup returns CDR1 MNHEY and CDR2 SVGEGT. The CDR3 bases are TGTGCCAGCAGTCGACTAGCGAACTCCTACGAGCAGTACTTC. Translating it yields CASSRLANSYEQYF.

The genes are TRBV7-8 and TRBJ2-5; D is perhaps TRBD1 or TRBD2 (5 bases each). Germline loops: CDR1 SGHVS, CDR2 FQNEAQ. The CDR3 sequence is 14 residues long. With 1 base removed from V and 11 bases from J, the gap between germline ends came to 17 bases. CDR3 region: CASSLEGRTEVQYF. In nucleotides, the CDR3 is TGTGCCAGCAGCTTAGAGGGACGGACTGAGGTGCAGTACTTC.

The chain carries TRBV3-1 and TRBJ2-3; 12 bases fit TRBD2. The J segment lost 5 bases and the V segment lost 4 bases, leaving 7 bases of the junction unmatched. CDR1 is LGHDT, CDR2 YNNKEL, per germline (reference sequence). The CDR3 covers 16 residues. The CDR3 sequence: CASSPLAGGRGDTQYF. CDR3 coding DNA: TGTGCCAGCAGCCCTCTAGCGGGGGGGCGAGGAGATACGCAGTATTTT.

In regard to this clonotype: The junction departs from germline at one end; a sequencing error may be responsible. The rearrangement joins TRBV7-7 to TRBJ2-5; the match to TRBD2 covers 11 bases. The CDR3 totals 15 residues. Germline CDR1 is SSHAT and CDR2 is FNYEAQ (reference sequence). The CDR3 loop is CASSDPTSGVETQYF. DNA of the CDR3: TGTGCTAGCAGCGACCCGACTAGCGGGGTTGAGACCCAGTACTTC.

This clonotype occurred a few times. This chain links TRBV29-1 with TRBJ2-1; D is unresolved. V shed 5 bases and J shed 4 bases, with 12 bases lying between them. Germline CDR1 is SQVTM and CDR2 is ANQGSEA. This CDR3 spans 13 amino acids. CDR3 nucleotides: TGCAGCGTTTCCGCACTAAGTTACAATGAGCAGTTCTTC. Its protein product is CSVSALSYNEQFF.

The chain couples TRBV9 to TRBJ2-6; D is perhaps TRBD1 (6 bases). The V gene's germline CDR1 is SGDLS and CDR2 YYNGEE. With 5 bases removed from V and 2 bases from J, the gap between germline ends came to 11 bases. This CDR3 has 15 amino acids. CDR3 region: CASSHEGAGANVLTF. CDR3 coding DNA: TGTGCCAGCAGTCACGAGGGGGCTGGGGCCAACGTCCTGACTTTC.

The chain's CDR3 is CASSLGALETQYF. The CDR3 coding sequence is TGTGCCAGCAGCTTAGGCGCATTAGAGACCCAGTACTTC. The chain joins TRBV7-2 to TRBJ2-5; no reliable D call. V was pared by 1 base and J by 4 bases, with 7 bases between. Looked up from germline, CDR1 is SGHTA and CDR2 is FQGNSA. There are 13 residues in the CDR3.

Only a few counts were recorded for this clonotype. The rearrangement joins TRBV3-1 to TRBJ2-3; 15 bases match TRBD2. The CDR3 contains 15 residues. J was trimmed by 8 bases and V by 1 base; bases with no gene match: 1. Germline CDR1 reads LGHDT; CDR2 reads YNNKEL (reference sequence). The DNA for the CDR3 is TGTGCCAGCAGCCAAGGGACTAGCGGGGGGGGTACGCAGTATTTT. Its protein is CASSQGTSGGGTQYF.